The 10 T cell receptor beta chains below were found in one sample sequenced in a study of shared T cell receptors in the human thymus. Profiling relied on immunoSEQ multiplex PCR, and the TCRdb table lists in-frame clones only, not all of them. The table includes just under 550,000 clones, around 78% detected once. This sample also belongs to another study, concerning human thymus T cells.

Sequencing was carried out using thymocytes. These receptors were obtained from a boy younger than two with a congenital heart defect.

The chain is built from TRBV28 and TRBJ2-4, with unresolved D. V lost 8 bases and J lost 10, with 9 bases in between. Germline V lookup: CDR1 MDHEN, CDR2 SYDVKM. This CDR3 has 10 amino acids. CDR3 sequence reads: CASQGEIQYF. The CDR3 DNA sequence: TGTGCCAGCCAAGGAGAGATTCAGTACTTC. The full variable domain, with the rest looked up from reference TRBV28 and TRBJ2-4, is DVKVTQSSRYLVKRTGEKVFLECVQDMDHENMFWYRQDPGLGLRLIYFSYDVKMKEKGDIPEGYSVSREKKERFSLILESASTNQTSMYLCASQGEIQYFGAGTRLSVL.

The CDR3 reads CASSKRGRANTNEKLFF. The CDR3 bases are TGTGCCAGCAGCAAAAGGGGGAGGGCCAATACGAATGAAAAACTGTTTTTT. V usage is TRBV21-1 and J usage is TRBJ1-4. TRBV21-1 is a pseudogene locus. The CDR3 is 17 residues long.

This chain connects TRBV2 to TRBJ1-1, with 7 bases that match TRBD1. The CDR3 has 12 residues. The J segment lost 5 bases and the V segment lost 8 bases, leaving 5 bases of the junction unmatched. Germline values: CDR1 SNHLY, CDR2 FYNNEI. The CDR3: CASGTVRTEAFF. CDR3 in DNA: TGTGCCAGCGGGACAGTTCGAACTGAAGCTTTCTTT.

This rearrangement joins TRBV4-3 to TRBJ2-1, with 9 bases identical to TRBD2. The CDR3 contains 19 residues. The trim removed 0 bases at V and 4 bases at J, leaving 13 bases unmatched. The germline gives CDR1 LGHNA, CDR2 YSLEER. CDR3 DNA: TGCGCCAGCAGCCAAGAAAGGGAGCTAGCGGGGCCTGGGTACAATGAGCAGTTCTTC. Its protein product is CASSQERELAGPGYNEQFF.

The chain employs TRBV27 and TRBJ2-1; TRBD2 matches 8 bases. CDR3 size: 15 residues. CDR1 is MNHEY, CDR2 SMNVEV, per germline (reference sequence). V lost 2 bases, J lost 2 bases, and 2 bases stayed unmatched. The CDR3 loop reads CASSLRRGAYNEQFF. Here the CDR3 DNA reads TGTGCCAGCAGTTTAAGGCGGGGGGCCTACAATGAGCAGTTCTTC.

J is TRBJ1-2 and V is TRBV6-5; TRBD1 matches at 8 bases. CDR3 length equals 16 residues. Germline V gene sequence: CDR1 MNHEY, CDR2 SVGAGI. With 2 bases clipped from V and 3 bases from J, the junction kept 8 bases outside the gene matches. This CDR3 reads CASSYPPGQVDYGYTF. The CDR3 region has the DNA TGTGCCAGCAGTTACCCCCCGGGACAGGTAGACTATGGCTACACCTTC.

CDR3 sequence reads: CASSLAQGSPSTDTQYF. The CDR3 nucleotides read TGCGCCAGCAGCTTGGCCCAGGGATCCCCTAGCACAGATACGCAGTATTTT. The gene calls are TRBV5-1 and TRBJ2-3, with D possibly matching TRBD1 (5 bases). Trimming left V 0 bases short and J 0 bases short, with 14 bases between. The CDR3 is 17 residues long. Germline V gives CDR1 SGHRS, CDR2 YFSETQ.

The J gene is TRBJ2-1, the V gene TRBV28; TRBD1 is a possible D gene (6 bases). CDR3 length: 15 amino acids. Germline CDR1 reads MDHEN; CDR2 reads SYDVKM. Trimming removed 6 bases at V and 3 bases at J, with 15 bases between. The DNA for the CDR3 is TGTGCCAGCAGCCGGGACATCAAACTCTACAATGAGCAGTTCTTC. It translates to CASSRDIKLYNEQFF.

J is TRBJ2-1 and V is TRBV5-4, with 8 positions matching TRBD2. The germline V gene encodes CDR1 SGHNT and CDR2 YYREEE (reference sequence). This CDR3 is 16 amino acids long. J was trimmed by 8 bases and V by 9 bases; bases with no gene match: 19. This CDR3 is CAINLPGRRGADEQFF. The CDR3 bases are TGTGCCATCAACTTACCGGGGCGGCGGGGGGCGGATGAGCAGTTCTTC.

This rearrangement joins TRBV7-9 to TRBJ2-1; D is ambiguous. CDR1 and CDR2 from the germline V gene are SEHNR and FQNEAQ (reference sequence). The V end was cut by 4 bases, the J end by 6 bases, with 13 bases between. CDR3 length equals 14 residues. The CDR3 nucleotides are TGTGCCAGCAGCTCCCGAGCTGGTCGCAATGAGCAGTTCTTC. Translating gives CASSSRAGRNEQFF.